This TCR beta chain was identified during a study of blood T cell repertoires in COVID-19. Looking at the study overall: T cells, B-cell-depleted T cells, or PBMCs provided the cDNA or gDNA that served as material.

Per the original methods: Nucleated cell counts were estimated from reference gene primer amplification. Generated by immunoSEQ multiplex PCR, the TCRdb table keeps only in-frame clones and is missing some. V and J calls and clone size are copied from that table; D and trimming were computed from the DNA. The table includes tens of thousands of clones, approximately 74% detected once. Germline V CDR1 and CDR2: MNHEY, SVGEGT. The junction had 4 bases not matched to a gene; V was cut back by 2 bases and J by 4 bases. The CDR3 is 14 amino acids. The V gene is TRBV6-2 or TRBV6-3, the J gene TRBJ1-1, with TRBD1 matching over 7 bases. The receptor was isolated from a man between 65 and 85 years old with COVID-19, enrolled during active disease. Sequenced input: peripheral blood. DNA of the CDR3: TGTGCCAGCAGTTACGAGGCAGGGGGCACTGAAGCTTTCTTT. This codes for CASSYEAGGTEAFF.